Detailed here is one T cell receptor beta chain. This sample was taken from a study of blood T cell repertoires in COVID-19. The germline V gene has CDR1 MNHEY and CDR2 SMNVEV (reference sequence). This CDR3 contains 12 residues. Between the trimmed V and J ends, which lost 8 bases and 2 bases, there was a span of 6 bases. The protocol was immunoSEQ multiplex PCR, while the TCRdb copy is restricted to in-frame clones and leaves out a portion. The table lists 43,000 or so clones, 90% of them singletons. V gene TRBV27 combines with J gene TRBJ2-2; D gene uncertain. The clonotype originates from a human donor in a cohort sampled during active COVID-19. Sequenced input: peripheral blood. Written as DNA, the CDR3 is TGTGCCAGCTACAGAAACACCGGGGAGCTGTTTTTT. It yields the protein CASYRNTGELFF.